The 30 T cell receptor beta chains below all came from one sample that was sequenced in a study of T cells in Graves' hyperthyroidism and ophthalmopathy. RNA transcripts served as the template for amplifying TCR beta CDR3 regions. RT-PCR in the first round (using the HTBI primer set) targeted the TCR CDR3. TCRdb re-derived calls from the multiplex PCR reads in MiXCR, one entry per CDR3 protein. The sample holds hundreds of thousands of distinct CDR3 sequences, roughly 14% seen once. The sequencing input was blood. These receptors all stem from a woman in her forties with Graves' ophthalmopathy.

The sample holds many counts of this clonotype. The chain has TRBV4-2 and TRBJ1-2; D perhaps matches TRBD1 (5 bases). This CDR3 contains 14 residues. Germline loops: CDR1 LGHNA, CDR2 YNFKEQ. V lost 1 base, J lost 1 base, and 7 bases lay in between. The CDR3: CASSQVGDNYGYTF. In DNA form, the CDR3 reads TGTGCCAGCAGCCAAGTGGGGGATAACTATGGCTACACCTTC.

This sequence joins TRBV7-9 and TRBJ2-5, with TRBD2 matching 10 bases. The length of the CDR3 is 15 residues. Trimming cost V 7 bases and J 4 bases; bases outside gene matches: 9. Germline-derived CDR1 and CDR2 are SEHNR and FQNEAQ (reference sequence). The CDR3 bases are TGTGCCAGCAACCTGGGGGTAGCGGGAGGAGAGACCCAGTACTTC. Residues: CASNLGVAGGETQYF.

There are many counts of this clonotype. The V and J genes are TRBV28 and TRBJ2-7, with 7 bases identical to TRBD2. Trimming at V came to 3 bases and at J to 6 bases, leaving 5 bases not matched to a gene. This CDR3 has 13 amino acids. CDR1 is MDHEN and CDR2 is SYDVKM in the germline V gene. The CDR3 loop is CASSLPGGGEQYF. The CDR3 nucleotides read TGTGCCAGCAGTTTGCCGGGGGGAGGCGAGCAGTACTTC.

The sample holds many counts of this clonotype. V is TRBV7-2 and J is TRBJ2-7; no clear D gene. Germline V gene data show CDR1 as SGHTA and CDR2 as FQGNSA. This CDR3 contains 13 residues. V was shortened by 3 bases and J by 3 bases, with 9 bases between the two germline ends. CDR3 bases: TGTGCCAGCAGCTTTGGACCTAACTACGAGCAGTACTTC. Protein product: CASSFGPNYEQYF.

This clonotype was counted many times. This rearrangement joins TRBV12-3 or TRBV12-4 to TRBJ2-5; D may be TRBD1 (5 bases). Trimming took 6 bases from V and 4 from J, leaving 12 bases between them. The CDR3 consists of 13 residues. CDR3 loop: CASSLGQGETQYF. The CDR3 coding sequence is TGTGCCAGCAGCTTGGGGCAGGGAGAGACCCAGTACTTC.

V and J are TRBV12-3 or TRBV12-4 and TRBJ2-5; 14 bases line up with TRBD2. The length of the CDR3 is 17 residues. V lost 6 bases, J lost 5 bases, and 11 bases stayed unmatched. CDR3 in amino acids: CASRDPGLAGAGETQYF. CDR3 nucleotides: TGTGCCAGCAGAGACCCGGGACTAGCGGGAGCCGGGGAGACCCAGTACTTC.

This clonotype was counted at least ten times. This chain joins TRBV20-1 and TRBJ2-7; D remains ambiguous. Germline V gene sequence: CDR1 DFQATT, CDR2 SNEGSKA (reference sequence). Trimming stripped 0 bases from V and 3 bases from J, with 9 bases between. The length of the CDR3 is 13 residues. The CDR3 loop reads CSARDGALYEQYF. CDR3 nucleotides: TGCAGTGCTAGAGATGGAGCTCTCTACGAGCAGTACTTC.

The chain combines TRBV20-1 with TRBJ2-5; 15 bases are shared with TRBD2. CDR1 DFQATT and CDR2 SNEGSKA come from the germline V gene (reference sequence). V was pared by 4 bases and J by 5 bases, with 5 bases of the junction left unmatched. CDR3 size: 15 residues. CDR3 in amino acids: CSANPGLAGGETQYF. The DNA of the CDR3 is TGCAGTGCTAATCCTGGACTAGCGGGAGGGGAGACCCAGTACTTC.

Ten or more counts support this clonotype. The chain joins TRBV30 to TRBJ2-7; possibly TRBD1 for D (6 bases). Trimming took 4 bases from V and 4 from J, leaving 14 bases between them. This CDR3 contains 13 residues. Looked up from germline, CDR1 is GTSNPN and CDR2 is SVGIG (reference sequence). The CDR3 protein is CAWTDVQGYEQYF. The CDR3 nucleotides read TGTGCCTGGACGGATGTACAGGGTTACGAGCAGTACTTC.

This clonotype was seen many times. The rearrangement uses TRBV15 and TRBJ2-5, with 7 bases that match TRBD1. V gave up 4 bases and J gave up 1 base; unmatched junction bases: 9. The CDR3 loop spans 16 amino acids. Germline V gives CDR1 LNHNV, CDR2 YYDKDF (reference sequence). CDR3 amino acids: CATSTDRLIGQETQYF. The CDR3 DNA sequence: TGTGCCACCAGCACGGACAGGCTTATTGGCCAAGAGACCCAGTACTTC.

This clonotype was detected ten times or more. The J gene is TRBJ1-1, the V gene TRBV27, with unresolved D. CDR1 is MNHEY, CDR2 SMNVEV, per germline (reference sequence). This CDR3 comprises 14 residues. Trimming took off 2 bases at V and 1 base at J, with 8 bases between the two ends. As DNA, the CDR3 is TGTGCCAGCAGTTTACGGGATCCGAACACTGAAGCTTTCTTT. This codes for CASSLRDPNTEAFF.

This clonotype has more than one count but fewer than ten. The V gene is TRBV12-3 or TRBV12-4, the J gene TRBJ1-1, with 9 bases identical to TRBD1. With V trimmed by 7 bases and J by 11 bases, 8 bases remained unmatched. This CDR3 spans 12 amino acids. The CDR3 DNA reads as TGTGCCAGCACCCCCGGGACAGGGCGGGCTTTCTTT. It specifies CASTPGTGRAFF.

This clonotype was seen a few times. Its ends do not fully match the called genes, so a read error is possible. The chain carries TRBV3-1 and TRBJ2-7; the D gene is possibly TRBD1 (6 bases). This CDR3 contains 14 residues. Germline V gene sequence: CDR1 LGHDT, CDR2 YNNKEL (reference sequence). The CDR3: CASSWTASSYKQYF. The CDR3 bases are TGTGCCAGCTCTTGGACAGCAAGCTCCTACAAGCAGTACTTC.

This clonotype showed up many times. The rearrangement links TRBV12-3 or TRBV12-4 to TRBJ2-5; weak D call: TRBD2 (6 bases). The CDR3 runs 14 residues. Trimming pared 8 bases from V and 1 base from J, leaving 14 bases between. CDR3 sequence: CASLGTGGQETQYF. CDR3 sequence (DNA): TGTGCCAGCCTGGGGACTGGCGGCCAAGAGACCCAGTACTTC.

At least ten counts were recorded for this clonotype. V and J are TRBV20-1 and TRBJ1-1, with D tentatively TRBD1 (5 bases). From germline, CDR1 is DFQATT and CDR2 SNEGSKA (reference sequence). This CDR3 region has 14 residues. The V and J ends lost 6 bases and 1 base respectively, with 15 bases between them. For the CDR3, the DNA is TGCAGTGCCGAACGGATACAGGAGAACACTGAAGCTTTCTTT. It encodes CSAERIQENTEAFF.

The chain recombines TRBV12-5 with TRBJ2-7; D may be TRBD2 (5 bases). V lost 0 bases, J lost 2 bases, and 14 bases lay in between. There are 16 residues in the CDR3. Germline V lookup: CDR1 LGHNT, CDR2 FRNRAP. DNA of the CDR3: TGTGCTAGTGGTTTGGTAGTTACAGCGGAGCCCTACGAGCAGTACTTC. Encoded protein: CASGLVVTAEPYEQYF. Complete variable domain (other parts from reference TRBV12-5 and TRBJ2-7): DARVTQTPRHKVTEMGQEVTMRCQPILGHNTVFWYRQTMMQGLELLAYFRNRAPLDDSGMPKDRFSAEMPDATLATLKIQPSEPRDSAVYFCASGLVVTAEPYEQYFGPGTRLTVT.

Only one count was recorded for this clonotype. This chain uses TRBV6-1 with TRBJ1-2, with D possibly TRBD1 on 5 matching bases. CDR1 and CDR2 (germline): MNHNS, SASEGT. The V gene lost 8 bases and the J gene lost 8 bases, with 18 bases spanning the gap. The CDR3 consists of 13 residues. In DNA, the CDR3 is TGTGCCAGCCATAGAGGGGACTCGCGCGGCTACACCTTC. It is translated as CASHRGDSRGYTF.

The gene calls are TRBV24-1 and TRBJ2-3, with D maybe TRBD2 (5 bases). The CDR3 totals 16 residues. Trimming stripped 4 bases from V and 4 bases from J, with 17 bases between. In germline, CDR1 is KGHDR, CDR2 SFDVKD. The CDR3 DNA sequence: TGTGCCACCAGTGACCGTAGCGTACCATATTCAGATACGCAGTATTTT. Protein: CATSDRSVPYSDTQYF.

This clonotype was seen more than once but under ten times. The chain uses TRBV29-1 and TRBJ1-1; no firm D call. This CDR3 spans 11 amino acids. Trimming stripped 8 bases from V and 0 bases from J, with 7 bases between. The germline V gene has CDR1 SQVTM and CDR2 ANQGSEA. The CDR3 nucleotides are TGCAGCCTCCAAATGAACACTGAAGCTTTCTTT. Its protein is CSLQMNTEAFF. Combining the CDR3 with reference TRBV29-1 and TRBJ1-1 gives the whole variable domain SAVISQKPSRDICQRGTSLTIQCQVDSQVTMMFWYRQQPGQSLTLIATANQGSEATYESGFVIDKFPISRPNLTFSTLTVSNMSPEDSSIYLCSLQMNTEAFFGQGTRLTVV.

The chain links TRBV5-1 to TRBJ2-7, with D unclear. Germline values: CDR1 SGHRS, CDR2 YFSETQ. V gave up 3 bases and J gave up 8 bases, with 15 bases separating them. The CDR3 has 13 amino acids. The CDR3 nucleotides read TGCGCCAGCAGCTCGGGCCCCCAAATGCAGCAGTACTTC. As protein: CASSSGPQMQQYF.

The V gene is TRBV3-1, the J gene TRBJ2-7; TRBD2 matches at 11 bases. The CDR3 has 15 residues. Germline-derived CDR1 and CDR2 are LGHDT and YNNKEL (reference sequence). The junction had 3 bases not matched to a gene; V was cut back by 2 bases and J by 3 bases. CDR3 in DNA: TGTGCCAGCAGCCAAACTAGCGGGAGCTTCTACGAGCAGTACTTC. Amino acid sequence: CASSQTSGSFYEQYF.

This clonotype has more than one count but fewer than ten. The gene calls are TRBV19 and TRBJ2-4, with 14 bases identical to TRBD2. This CDR3 region has 16 residues. V was clipped by 5 bases and J by 8 bases; unmatched bases: 8. Germline-derived CDR1 and CDR2 are LNHDA and SQIVND (reference sequence). This CDR3 reads CASSVWTSGGSDIQYF. CDR3 sequence (DNA): TGTGCCAGTAGTGTATGGACTAGCGGGGGGTCGGACATTCAGTACTTC.

Comment on this clonotype: A much larger clonotype is one base distant, so this may be a read error. This rearrangement joins TRBV7-9 to TRBJ1-2; perhaps TRBD1 as D (5 bases). Germline V gene lookup returns CDR1 SEHNR and CDR2 FQNEAQ (reference sequence). The V gene lost 5 bases and the J gene lost 7 bases, with 17 bases spanning the gap. CDR3 length: 14 amino acids. CDR3 protein: CASSPLEGSFGYTF. In nucleotides, the CDR3 is TGTGCCAGCAGCCCGCTAGAGGGGAGCTTTGGCTACACCTTC.

Notes on this clonotype: The junction departs from the called germline gene at one end, perhaps through a read error. The chain carries TRBV11-1 and TRBJ2-7; D might be TRBD2 (5 bases). CDR1 is SGHAT, CDR2 FQDESV, per germline (reference sequence). The CDR3 is 12 residues long. CDR3 amino acids: CASGLGSREQYF. Here the CDR3 DNA reads TGTGCCAGCGGCTTAGGGAGCCGCGAGCAGTACTTC.

This clonotype has just a few counts. This chain connects TRBV5-1 to TRBJ2-4; TRBD1 matches 7 bases. The CDR3 consists of 14 residues. Trimming at V came to 2 bases and at J to 8 bases, leaving 7 bases not matched to a gene. CDR1 and CDR2 from the germline V gene are SGHRS and YFSETQ. The CDR3 is CASSLGTVIDIQYF. CDR3 nucleotide sequence: TGCGCCAGCAGCTTAGGGACAGTGATTGACATTCAGTACTTC.

This clonotype has at least ten counts. The V gene is TRBV28, the J gene TRBJ1-5; D gene uncertain. This CDR3 contains 15 residues. Germline loops: CDR1 MDHEN, CDR2 SYDVKM. Trimming removed 2 bases at V and 7 bases at J, with 15 bases between. The DNA of the CDR3 is TGTGCCAGCAGTTTACCCGCAGCCTCGGGGCAGCCCCAGCATTTT. It is translated as CASSLPAASGQPQHF.

This clonotype was seen many times. The chain recombines TRBV6-2 or TRBV6-3 with TRBJ1-1; a weak D match, TRBD1 (5 bases). The germline CDR1 and CDR2 sequences are MNHEY and SVGEGT. The CDR3 covers 14 residues. V dropped 2 bases and J dropped 4 bases, with 11 bases sitting between them. The CDR3 sequence: CASSYGGGATEAFF. CDR3 sequence (DNA): TGTGCCAGCAGTTACGGCGGGGGTGCCACTGAAGCTTTCTTT.

This clonotype appeared many times. The chain is built from TRBV11-1 and TRBJ2-5, with D uncertain. The ends were cut back, 4 bases at V and 5 bases at J, with 11 bases in the middle. The CDR3 is made up of 13 amino acids. CDR1 SGHAT and CDR2 FQDESV come from the germline V gene (reference sequence). This chain's CDR3 is CASSSYALETQYF. CDR3 DNA sequence: TGTGCCAGCAGCTCTTATGCCTTGGAGACCCAGTACTTC. Using reference TRBV11-1 and TRBJ2-5 for the parts outside the CDR3, the full variable domain is EAEVAQSPRYKITEKSQAVAFWCDPISGHATLYWYRQILGQGPELLVQFQDESVVDDSQLPKDRFSAERLKGVDSTLKIQPAELGDSAMYLCASSSYALETQYFGPGTRLLVL.

The rearrangement joins TRBV5-1 to TRBJ2-5, with 9 bases fitting TRBD1. The CDR3 runs 17 residues. J gave up 4 bases and V 4 bases, and 14 bases lay outside the gene matches. The germline V gene has CDR1 SGHRS and CDR2 YFSETQ. The CDR3 bases are TGCGCCAGCAGCATCCTGGAGGGGGACAGGGAAGGAGAGACCCAGTACTTC. Translating gives CASSILEGDREGETQYF.

At least ten counts were recorded for this clonotype. For the CDR3, the DNA is TGCAGCGTTGAAAGGCTAGCGGGGGCGGGGGAGCTGTTTTTT. Its translation is CSVERLAGAGELFF. This chain joins TRBV29-1 and TRBJ2-2; 10 nucleotides line up with TRBD2. V dropped 2 bases and J dropped 8; count of bases not matched to a gene: 5. Germline CDR1 reads SQVTM; CDR2 reads ANQGSEA. CDR3 length equals 14 residues.